Listed below are T cell receptor beta chains from one sample, sequenced in a study of blood T cell repertoires in COVID-19. TCRdb keeps only in-frame clones here, not all; method: immunoSEQ multiplex PCR. The sample consists of roughly 400,000 clones, approximately 85% of them appearing once. The sample was PBMCs or T cells enriched from blood (not recorded which). These receptor sequences come from a woman aged 35 to 49 with acute COVID-19. Each CDR3 is given with its conserved first and last residue. The D gene is left open where the match is weak. For some rows the clone size is stated as once, few or many, or as a class when expanded; others skip it.

J gene | D gene | clone size | V gene | CDR3 protein | CDR3 DNA
TRBJ1-2 | TRBD1 | NA | TRBV2 | CASSPRSDRGGYGYTF | TGTGCCAGCAGCCCCAGGTCGGACAGGGGAGGATATGGCTACACCTTC
TRBJ2-7 | NA | NA | TRBV7-9 | CASSSLTRGAGEQYF | TGTGCCAGCAGCAGCTTGACACGGGGGGCAGGCGAGCAGTACTTC
TRBJ2-7 | TRBD1 | NA | TRBV5-6 | CASSFGQDYEQYF | TGTGCCAGCAGCTTCGGACAGGACTACGAGCAGTACTTC
TRBJ2-7 | NA | NA | TRBV21-1 | CASRLGQGADEQYF | TGTGCCAGCCGGCTGGGACAGGGGGCAGACGAGCAGTACTTC
TRBJ1-2 | NA | few | TRBV15 | CATSRVDSPNYGYTF | TGTGCCACCAGCAGAGTCGACAGCCCTAACTATGGCTACACCTTC
TRBJ1-6 | TRBD1 | NA | TRBV19 | CATASTGSGSYNSPLHF | TGTGCCACCGCGTCGACAGGGTCTGGCTCCTATAATTCACCCCTCCACTTT
TRBJ2-3 | TRBD2 | NA | TRBV13 | CASSPGRNGRGGTDTQYF | TGTGCCAGCAGCCCCGGCCGGAACGGGAGGGGCGGCACAGATACGCAGTATTTT
TRBJ1-1 | NA | NA | TRBV5-1 | CASSLDVYMNTEAFF | TGCGCCAGCAGCTTGGATGTGTATATGAACACTGAAGCTTTCTTT
TRBJ2-1 | TRBD1 | NA | TRBV12-5 | CASGFRPPGQGIYNEQFF | TGTGCTAGTGGTTTTCGCCCTCCGGGACAGGGGATTTACAATGAGCAGTTCTTC
TRBJ2-1 | NA | NA | TRBV15 | CATSRDLRVEIYNEQFF | TGTGCCACCAGCAGAGATTTGCGGGTCGAGATTTACAATGAGCAGTTCTTC
TRBJ1-5 | NA | NA | TRBV5-1 | CASSLSSPQGSQPQHF | TGCGCCAGCAGCTTATCTTCTCCGCAGGGGTCGCAGCCCCAGCATTTT
TRBJ1-3 | NA | NA | TRBV20-1 | CSVLSGNTIYF | TGCAGTGTCCTCTCTGGAAACACCATATATTTT
TRBJ2-3 | TRBD2 | NA | TRBV19 | CASSIRGLAGGLDRRNTQYF | TGTGCCAGTAGTATACGGGGACTAGCGGGGGGCCTAGACCGACGAAATACGCAGTATTTT
TRBJ1-5 | NA | once | TRBV18 | CASSPTGYWPQPQHF | TGTGCCAGCTCACCAACGGGGTATTGGCCTCAGCCCCAGCATTTT
TRBJ2-3 | TRBD2 | NA | TRBV18 | CASSPRLAGDTDTQYF | TGTGCCAGCTCACCAAGGTTAGCGGGGGACACAGATACGCAGTATTTT
TRBJ2-7 | TRBD1 | NA | TRBV19 | CASSSDWTGRTYEQYF | TGTGCCAGTAGTAGCGACTGGACAGGGAGGACCTACGAGCAGTACTTC
TRBJ2-7 | NA | NA | TRBV5-1 | CASSLGTSSSYEQYF | TGCGCCAGCAGCTTAGGGACTTCAAGCTCCTACGAGCAGTACTTC
TRBJ1-6 | NA | once | TRBV5-1 | CASSYDSNSPLHF | TGCGCCAGCAGCTACGACAGTAATTCACCCCTCCACTTT
TRBJ1-2 | TRBD1 | NA | TRBV9 | CASSVRTGQGYGYTF | TGTGCCAGCAGCGTTAGGACAGGGCAGGGCTATGGCTACACCTTC
TRBJ1-5 | NA | NA | TRBV5-8 | CASSRYSIQSNQPQHF | TGTGCCAGCAGCCGGTATTCTATACAGAGCAATCAGCCCCAGCATTTT
TRBJ2-4 | NA | NA | TRBV6-2/TRBV6-3 | CASSSPGLAKNIQYF | TGTGCCAGCAGTTCGCCGGGGTTAGCCAAAAACATTCAGTACTTC
TRBJ1-2 | TRBD1 | once | TRBV12-3/TRBV12-4 | CASSIGTARGYTF | TGTGCCAGCAGCATAGGGACAGCACGAGGCTACACCTTC
TRBJ1-5 | TRBD1 | NA | TRBV7-9 | CASSKGQGNNQPQHF | TGTGCCAGCAGCAAAGGACAGGGGAATAATCAGCCCCAGCATTTT
TRBJ2-7 | TRBD2 | NA | TRBV3-1/TRBV3-2 | CASSEGLAGGEQYF | TGTGCCAGCAGCGAGGGACTAGCGGGCGGAGAGCAGTACTTC
TRBJ2-5 | TRBD1 | NA | TRBV7-2 | CASSPRDRGPGETQYF | TGTGCCAGCAGCCCTAGGGACAGGGGGCCGGGGGAGACCCAGTACTTC
TRBJ2-5 | NA | NA | TRBV15 | CATSRKSLPDGGETQYF | TGTGCCACCAGCAGAAAATCTCTGCCAGATGGAGGAGAGACCCAGTACTTC
TRBJ2-5 | NA | NA | TRBV19 | CASSIDSYPRAEQETQYF | TGTGCCAGTAGTATAGATTCCTATCCCAGGGCGGAACAAGAGACCCAGTACTTC
TRBJ1-5 | TRBD1 | NA | TRBV18 | CASSPGQPNQPQHF | TGTGCCAGCTCACCGGGACAGCCCAATCAGCCCCAGCATTTT
TRBJ2-5 | TRBD1 | NA | TRBV20-1 | CSASPGQGGPETQYF | TGCAGTGCTAGTCCAGGACAGGGCGGTCCAGAGACCCAGTACTTC
TRBJ2-7 | TRBD1 | few | TRBV5-4 | CASSQGQGAYEQYF | TGTGCCAGCAGCCAGGGACAGGGGGCCTACGAGCAGTACTTC
TRBJ2-1 | TRBD2 | NA | TRBV5-1 | CASSEGTSGEQFF | TGCGCCAGCAGCGAGGGGACTAGCGGTGAGCAGTTCTTC
TRBJ2-2 | TRBD2 | NA | TRBV11-2 | CASSLQLAGVGELFF | TGTGCCAGCAGCCTCCAACTAGCGGGGGTCGGGGAGCTGTTTTTT
TRBJ2-3 | TRBD2 | NA | TRBV4-2 | CASSPNPGLAGTTDTQYF | TGTGCCAGCAGCCCGAACCCGGGACTAGCGGGCACCACAGATACGCAGTATTTT
TRBJ2-3 | TRBD2 | NA | TRBV2 | CASRRGLAGVLDTQYF | TGTGCCAGCAGGAGAGGACTAGCGGGCGTCTTAGATACGCAGTATTTT
TRBJ1-2 | NA | NA | TRBV5-1 | CASSLPGGIGYTF | TGCGCCAGCAGCTTGCCGGGGGGGATTGGCTACACCTTC
TRBJ1-5 | NA | NA | TRBV19 | CASRWTAHSNQPQHF | TGTGCCAGTAGATGGACAGCCCACAGCAATCAGCCCCAGCATTTT
TRBJ2-7 | TRBD2 | NA | TRBV11-2 | CASTFLGGAAYEQYF | TGTGCCAGCACCTTCCTCGGGGGGGCCGCCTACGAGCAGTACTTC
TRBJ1-2 | NA | NA | TRBV5-1 | CASSQDSLYGYTF | TGCGCCAGCAGCCAGGACAGCCTCTATGGCTACACCTTC
TRBJ1-1 | TRBD1 | NA | TRBV7-2 | CASSLQGETEAFF | TGTGCCAGCAGCCTACAGGGGGAGACTGAAGCTTTCTTT
TRBJ2-5 | TRBD2 | NA | TRBV2 | CASSGGAGGNQETQYF | TGTGCCAGCAGTGGAGGGGCGGGGGGTAACCAAGAGACCCAGTACTTC
TRBJ1-4 | NA | NA | TRBV6-1 | CASSEVRFDEKLFF | TGTGCCAGCAGTGAAGTTCGTTTTGATGAAAAACTGTTTTTT
TRBJ2-7 | TRBD1 | NA | TRBV29-1 | CSVEDRADEQYF | TGCAGCGTTGAGGACAGGGCGGACGAGCAGTACTTC
TRBJ1-3 | NA | NA | TRBV5-4 | CASSLGGISGNTIYF | TGTGCCAGCAGCTTGGGAGGGATCTCTGGAAACACCATATATTTT
TRBJ1-1 | NA | NA | TRBV29-1 | CSGAGTEAFF | TGCAGCGGGGCGGGCACTGAAGCTTTCTTT
TRBJ1-2 | TRBD1 | NA | TRBV2 | CASRGQFLHGYTF | TGTGCCAGCAGGGGACAGTTCTTACATGGCTACACCTTC
TRBJ2-2 | NA | NA | TRBV7-2 | CASSPLQLTRVEGTGELFF | TGTGCCAGCAGCCCCCTACAACTGACTAGGGTGGAGGGCACCGGGGAGCTGTTTTTT
TRBJ1-1 | NA | NA | TRBV12-3/TRBV12-4 | CASRTTGNTEAFF | TGTGCCAGCAGAACAACAGGGAACACTGAAGCTTTCTTT
TRBJ2-5 | NA | NA | TRBV7-2 | CASSPGGTGRETQYF | TGTGCCAGCAGCCCGGGGGGAACAGGGAGAGAGACCCAGTACTTC
TRBJ1-1 | TRBD1 | NA | TRBV5-1 | CASSSSQGMNTEAFF | TGCGCCAGCAGCTCGTCACAGGGGATGAACACTGAAGCTTTCTTT
TRBJ1-4 | NA | NA | TRBV29-1 | CSVEDTGSTNEKLFF | TGCAGCGTTGAAGATACGGGAAGCACTAATGAAAAACTGTTTTTT
TRBJ1-1 | NA | NA | TRBV2 | CASSEQGGTEAFF | TGTGCCAGCAGTGAACAAGGGGGCACTGAAGCTTTCTTT
TRBJ1-5 | NA | NA | TRBV5-5 | CASSLVGQGGGNQPQHF | TGTGCCAGCAGCTTGGTGGGGCAGGGCGGGGGCAATCAGCCCCAGCATTTT
TRBJ2-7 | NA | NA | TRBV7-6 | CASSLVGHSYEQYF | TGTGCCAGCAGCTTAGTGGGACATTCCTACGAGCAGTACTTC
TRBJ1-2 | NA | once | TRBV27 | CASSLTGYYGYTF | TGTGCCAGCAGTTTAACAGGATACTATGGCTACACCTTC